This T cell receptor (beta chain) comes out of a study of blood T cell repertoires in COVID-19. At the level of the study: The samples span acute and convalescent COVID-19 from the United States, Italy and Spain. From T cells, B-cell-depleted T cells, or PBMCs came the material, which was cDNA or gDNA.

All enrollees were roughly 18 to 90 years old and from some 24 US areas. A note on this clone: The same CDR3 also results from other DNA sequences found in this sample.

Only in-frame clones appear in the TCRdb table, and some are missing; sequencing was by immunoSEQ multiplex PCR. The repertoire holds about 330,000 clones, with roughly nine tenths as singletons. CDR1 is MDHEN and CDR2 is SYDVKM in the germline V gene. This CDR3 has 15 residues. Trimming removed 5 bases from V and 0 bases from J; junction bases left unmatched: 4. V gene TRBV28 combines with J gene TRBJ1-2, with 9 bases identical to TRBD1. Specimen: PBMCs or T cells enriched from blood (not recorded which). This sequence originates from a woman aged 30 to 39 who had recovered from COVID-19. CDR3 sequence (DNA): TGTGCCAGCAGTCCGGGACAGGGAGCTAACTATGGCTACACCTTC. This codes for CASSPGQGANYGYTF.